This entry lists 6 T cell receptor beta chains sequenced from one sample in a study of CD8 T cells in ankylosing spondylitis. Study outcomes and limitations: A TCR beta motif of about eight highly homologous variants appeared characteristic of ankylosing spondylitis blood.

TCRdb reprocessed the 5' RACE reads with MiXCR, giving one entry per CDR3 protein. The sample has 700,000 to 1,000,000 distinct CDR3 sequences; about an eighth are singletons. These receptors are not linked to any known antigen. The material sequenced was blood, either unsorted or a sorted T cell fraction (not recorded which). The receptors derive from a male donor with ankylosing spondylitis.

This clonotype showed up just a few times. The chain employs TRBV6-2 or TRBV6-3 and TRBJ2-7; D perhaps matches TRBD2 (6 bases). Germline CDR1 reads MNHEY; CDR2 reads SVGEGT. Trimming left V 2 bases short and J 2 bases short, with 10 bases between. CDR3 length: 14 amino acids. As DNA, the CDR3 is TGTGCCAGCAGTTACCAGCCTAGCGCCTACGAGCAGTACTTC. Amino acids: CASSYQPSAYEQYF.

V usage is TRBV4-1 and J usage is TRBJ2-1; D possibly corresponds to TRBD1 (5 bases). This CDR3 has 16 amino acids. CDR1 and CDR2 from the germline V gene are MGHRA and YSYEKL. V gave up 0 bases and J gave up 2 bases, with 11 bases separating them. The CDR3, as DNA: TGCGCCAGCAGCCAAGATGGGGCCATCGCCTACAATGAGCAGTTCTTC. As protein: CASSQDGAIAYNEQFF.

CDR3: CASIWSSGYEQYF. The CDR3 DNA follows: TGTGCCAGCATCTGGTCCTCCGGCTACGAGCAGTACTTC. V usage is TRBV27 and J usage is TRBJ2-7, with unresolved D. Trimming stripped 7 bases from V and 3 bases from J, with 13 bases between. The CDR3 contains 13 residues. The germline V gene has CDR1 MNHEY and CDR2 SMNVEV (reference sequence).

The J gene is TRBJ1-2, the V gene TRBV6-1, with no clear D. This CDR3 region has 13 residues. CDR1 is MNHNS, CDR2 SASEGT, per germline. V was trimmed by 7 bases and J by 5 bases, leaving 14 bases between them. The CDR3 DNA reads TGTGCCAGCATTGGTGGGGTAGCATATGGCTACACCTTC. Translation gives CASIGGVAYGYTF.

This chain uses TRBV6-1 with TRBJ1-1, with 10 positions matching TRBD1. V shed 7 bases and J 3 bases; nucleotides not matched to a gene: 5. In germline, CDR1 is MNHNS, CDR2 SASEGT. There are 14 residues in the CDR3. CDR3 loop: CASKPGQGYTEAFF. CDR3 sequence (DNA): TGTGCCAGCAAACCGGGACAGGGGTACACTGAAGCTTTCTTT.

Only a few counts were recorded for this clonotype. This CDR3 is CASIRAGDTGELFF. The CDR3 DNA reads TGTGCCAGCATAAGAGCGGGAGACACCGGGGAGCTGTTTTTT. The J gene is TRBJ2-2, the V gene TRBV6-1; TRBD2 matches at 8 bases. The germline V gene has CDR1 MNHNS and CDR2 SASEGT. This CDR3 is built from 14 residues. The trim removed 7 bases at V and 3 bases at J, leaving 4 bases unmatched.